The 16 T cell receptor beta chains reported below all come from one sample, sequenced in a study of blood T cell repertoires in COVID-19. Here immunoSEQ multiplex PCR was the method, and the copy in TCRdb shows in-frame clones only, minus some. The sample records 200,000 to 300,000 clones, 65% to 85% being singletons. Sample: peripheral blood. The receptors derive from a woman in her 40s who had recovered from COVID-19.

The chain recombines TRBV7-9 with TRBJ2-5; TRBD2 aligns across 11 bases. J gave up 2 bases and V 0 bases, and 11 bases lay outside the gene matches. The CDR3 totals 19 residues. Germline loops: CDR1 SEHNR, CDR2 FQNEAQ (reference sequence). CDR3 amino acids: CASSLAPGLRLAGQETQYF. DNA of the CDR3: TGTGCCAGCAGCTTAGCCCCGGGACTCCGACTAGCGGGGCAAGAGACCCAGTACTTC. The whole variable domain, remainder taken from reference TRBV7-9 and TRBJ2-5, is DTGVSQNPRHKITKRGQNVTFRCDPISEHNRLYWYRQTLGQGPEFLTYFQNEAQLEKSRLLSDRFSAERPKGSFSTLEIQRTEQGDSAMYLCASSLAPGLRLAGQETQYFGPGTRLLVL.

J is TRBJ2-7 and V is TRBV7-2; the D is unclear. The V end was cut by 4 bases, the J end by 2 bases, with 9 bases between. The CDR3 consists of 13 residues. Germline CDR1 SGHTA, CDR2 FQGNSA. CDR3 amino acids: CASSSFTTYEQYF. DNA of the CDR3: TGTGCCAGCAGCTCTTTCACAACCTACGAGCAGTACTTC. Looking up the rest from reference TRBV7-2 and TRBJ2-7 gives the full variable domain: GAGVSQSPSNKVTEKGKDVELRCDPISGHTALYWYRQSLGQGLEFLIYFQGNSAPDKSGLPSDRFSAERTGGSVSTLTIQRTQQEDSAVYLCASSSFTTYEQYFGPGTRLTVT.

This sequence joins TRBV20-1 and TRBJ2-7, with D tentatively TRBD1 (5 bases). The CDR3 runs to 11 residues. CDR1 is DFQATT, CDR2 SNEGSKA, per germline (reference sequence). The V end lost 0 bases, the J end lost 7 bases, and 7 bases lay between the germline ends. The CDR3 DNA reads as TGCAGTGCTAGAGACCGACAGGAGCAGTACTTC. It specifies CSARDRQEQYF.

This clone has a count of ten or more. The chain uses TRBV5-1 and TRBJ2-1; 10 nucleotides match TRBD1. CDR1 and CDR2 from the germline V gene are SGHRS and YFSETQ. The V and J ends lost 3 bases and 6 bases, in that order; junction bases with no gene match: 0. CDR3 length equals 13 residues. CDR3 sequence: CASSWTGGNEQFF. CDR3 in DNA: TGCGCCAGCAGCTGGACAGGGGGCAATGAGCAGTTCTTC.

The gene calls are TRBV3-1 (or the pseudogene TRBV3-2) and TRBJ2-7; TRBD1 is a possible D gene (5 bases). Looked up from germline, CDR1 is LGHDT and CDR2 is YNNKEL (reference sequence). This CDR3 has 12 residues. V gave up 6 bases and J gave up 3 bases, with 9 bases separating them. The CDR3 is CASRDDSYEQYF. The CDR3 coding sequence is TGTGCCAGCAGAGACGACAGCTACGAGCAGTACTTC.

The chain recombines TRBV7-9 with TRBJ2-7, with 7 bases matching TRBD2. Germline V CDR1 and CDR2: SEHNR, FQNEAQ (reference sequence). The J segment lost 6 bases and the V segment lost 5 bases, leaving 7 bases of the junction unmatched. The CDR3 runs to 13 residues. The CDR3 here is CASSGGVVIEQYF. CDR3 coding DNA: TGTGCCAGCAGCGGGGGGGTCGTCATCGAGCAGTACTTC. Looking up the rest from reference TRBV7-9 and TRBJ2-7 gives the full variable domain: DTGVSQNPRHKITKRGQNVTFRCDPISEHNRLYWYRQTLGQGPEFLTYFQNEAQLEKSRLLSDRFSAERPKGSFSTLEIQRTEQGDSAMYLCASSGGVVIEQYFGPGTRLTVT.

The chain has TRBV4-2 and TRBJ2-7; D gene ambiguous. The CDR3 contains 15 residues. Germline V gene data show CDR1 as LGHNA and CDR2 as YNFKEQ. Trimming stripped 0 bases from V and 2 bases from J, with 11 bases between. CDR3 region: CASSQELTLAYEQYF. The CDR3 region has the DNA TGTGCCAGCAGCCAAGAGCTAACCTTGGCCTACGAGCAGTACTTC.

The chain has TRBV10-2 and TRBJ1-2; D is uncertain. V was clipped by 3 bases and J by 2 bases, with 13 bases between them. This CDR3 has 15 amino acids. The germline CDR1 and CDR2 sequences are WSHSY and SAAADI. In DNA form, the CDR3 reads TGCGCCAGCAGTGATTTTGGCGGGGAAAACTATGGCTACACCTTC. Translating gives CASSDFGGENYGYTF.

The CDR3 bases are TGCGCCAGCAGCCTAGAACAGGGGAACGAGCAGTACTTC. It is translated as CASSLEQGNEQYF. The rearrangement joins TRBV5-1 to TRBJ2-7, with TRBD1 matching over 7 bases. This CDR3 comprises 13 residues. Germline V gives CDR1 SGHRS, CDR2 YFSETQ. V lost 4 bases and J lost 5; bases outside the gene matches: 6.

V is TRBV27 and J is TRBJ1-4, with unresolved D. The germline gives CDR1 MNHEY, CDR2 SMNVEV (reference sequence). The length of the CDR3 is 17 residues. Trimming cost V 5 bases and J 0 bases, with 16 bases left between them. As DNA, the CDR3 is TGTGCCAGCAGTCCCTCCTTAAAATTTGCAACTAATGAAAAACTGTTTTTT. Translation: CASSPSLKFATNEKLFF. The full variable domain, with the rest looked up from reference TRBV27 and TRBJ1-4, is EAQVTQNPRYLITVTGKKLTVTCSQNMNHEYMSWYRQDPGLGLRQIYYSMNVEVTDKGDVPEGYKVSRKEKRNFPLILESPSPNQTSLYFCASSPSLKFATNEKLFFGSGTQLSVL.

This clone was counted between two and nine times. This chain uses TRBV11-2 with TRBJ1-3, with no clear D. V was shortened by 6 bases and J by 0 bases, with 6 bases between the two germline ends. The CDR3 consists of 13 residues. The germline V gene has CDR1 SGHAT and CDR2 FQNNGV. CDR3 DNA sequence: TGTGCCAGCAGGGAGTTCTCTGGAAACACCATATATTTT. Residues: CASREFSGNTIYF.

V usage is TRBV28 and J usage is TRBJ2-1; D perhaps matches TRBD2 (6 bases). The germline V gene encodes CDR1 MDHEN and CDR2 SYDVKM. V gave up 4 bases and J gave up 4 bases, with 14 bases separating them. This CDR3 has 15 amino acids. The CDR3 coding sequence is TGTGCCAGCAGTTCTGGGGGGACTCTTTACAATGAGCAGTTCTTC. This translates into CASSSGGTLYNEQFF.

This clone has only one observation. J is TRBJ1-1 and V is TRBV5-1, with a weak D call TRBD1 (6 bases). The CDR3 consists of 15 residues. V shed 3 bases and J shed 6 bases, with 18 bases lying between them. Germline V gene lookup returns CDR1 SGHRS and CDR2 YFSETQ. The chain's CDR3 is CASSSPRGGVSEAFF. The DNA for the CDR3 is TGCGCCAGCAGCTCCCCGAGGGGGGGGGTATCTGAAGCTTTCTTT.

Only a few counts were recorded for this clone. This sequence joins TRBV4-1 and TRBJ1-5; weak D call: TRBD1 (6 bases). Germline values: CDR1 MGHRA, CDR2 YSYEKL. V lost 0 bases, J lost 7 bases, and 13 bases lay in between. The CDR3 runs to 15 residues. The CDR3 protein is CASSQDRGWGQPQHF. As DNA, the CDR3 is TGCGCCAGCAGCCAAGACAGGGGCTGGGGACAGCCCCAGCATTTT.

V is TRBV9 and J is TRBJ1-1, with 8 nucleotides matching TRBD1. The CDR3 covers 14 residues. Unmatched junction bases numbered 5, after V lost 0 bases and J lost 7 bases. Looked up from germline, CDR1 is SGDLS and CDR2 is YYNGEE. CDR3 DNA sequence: TGTGCCAGCAGCGTAGCTACAGGGGGAGATGAAGCTTTCTTT. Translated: CASSVATGGDEAFF.

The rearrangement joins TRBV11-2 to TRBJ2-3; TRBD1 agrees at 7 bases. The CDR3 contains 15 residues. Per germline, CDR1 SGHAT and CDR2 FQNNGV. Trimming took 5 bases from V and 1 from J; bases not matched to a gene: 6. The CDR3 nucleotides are TGTGCCAGCAGCCCCCCTGACAGGGGCACAGATACGCAGTATTTT. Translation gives CASSPPDRGTDTQYF.